The next 20 T cell receptor beta chains were all read from a single sample in a study of CD8+CD57+ T cells in acquired aplastic anemia. Profiling of TCR beta VDJ combinations and CDR3 sequences used genomic DNA as template. In TCRdb, the reads were re-called with MiXCR into one record per CDR3 protein. The sample consists of 150,000 or so distinct CDR3 sequences, more than 40% of them appearing once. Patients selected for sequencing had displayed CD8+CD57+ cell expansion by flow cytometry. Specimen: sorted CD4+, CD8+, or CD8+CD57+ T cells (not recorded which) from PBMCs. The receptors stem from a human donor with aplastic anemia.

This clonotype was observed a single time. This chain uses TRBV20-1 with TRBJ2-3, with 16 nucleotides matching TRBD2. The junction had 11 bases not matched to a gene; V was cut back by 0 bases and J by 2 bases. This CDR3 is 20 amino acids long. The germline V gene has CDR1 DFQATT and CDR2 SNEGSKA (reference sequence). CDR3 protein: CSARELPGLAGGDLTDTQYF. The CDR3 DNA reads TGCAGTGCTAGAGAACTTCCGGGACTAGCGGGAGGGGATCTCACAGATACGCAGTATTTT.

With regard to this clonotype: A read error is possible here, since a much larger clone lies one base away. The genes are TRBV6-1 and TRBJ2-7; D unresolved. The CDR3 is 13 amino acids. The V gene lost 3 bases and the J gene lost 2 bases, with 8 bases spanning the gap. From germline, CDR1 is MNHNS and CDR2 SASEGT. The CDR3 nucleotides are TGTGCCAGCAGTGAGGGCGTAGCCTACGAGCAGTACTTC. Its translation: CASSEGVAYEQYF.

This clonotype was observed many times. This chain uses TRBV5-1 with TRBJ1-5, with a tentative D call TRBD1 (6 bases). The length of the CDR3 is 14 residues. Germline CDR1 reads SGHRS; CDR2 reads YFSETQ. V lost 0 bases and J lost 2, with 6 bases in between. The CDR3 is CASSLAGGNQPQHF. As DNA, the CDR3 is TGCGCCAGCAGCTTGGCAGGGGGCAATCAGCCCCAGCATTTT.

V is TRBV9 and J is TRBJ2-7; 7 bases agree with TRBD2. V trimming: 0 bases; J trimming: 2 bases; junction bases outside the gene matches: 11. This CDR3 is built from 17 residues. Germline V CDR1 and CDR2: SGDLS, YYNGEE. The CDR3 here is CASSVVGVAGRTYEQYF. For the CDR3, the DNA is TGTGCCAGCAGCGTAGTGGGGGTAGCGGGCCGTACCTACGAGCAGTACTTC.

The rearrangement links TRBV6-1 to TRBJ2-7; 7 nucleotides align to TRBD1. The V gene's germline CDR1 is MNHNS and CDR2 SASEGT. The trim removed 7 bases at V and 0 bases at J, leaving 15 bases unmatched. The CDR3 extends over 17 amino acids. The CDR3 DNA sequence: TGTGCCAGCAACACAAACCCCGTCCGGGACAGCTCCTACGAGCAGTACTTC. Protein: CASNTNPVRDSSYEQYF.

This clonotype was seen only a few times. This rearrangement joins TRBV7-9 to TRBJ2-7; D is unresolved. The CDR3 runs 13 residues. In germline, CDR1 is SEHNR, CDR2 FQNEAQ (reference sequence). V lost 3 bases, J lost 2 bases, and 8 bases lay in between. The CDR3 sequence is CASSFTETYEQYF. CDR3 nucleotides: TGTGCCAGCAGCTTCACTGAGACCTACGAGCAGTACTTC.

The rearrangement links TRBV3-1 to TRBJ2-7; the D gene is possibly TRBD1 (5 bases). Germline assignment: CDR1 LGHDT and CDR2 YNNKEL (reference sequence). The CDR3 sequence is 15 residues long. V lost 3 bases and J 1 base, leaving 13 bases between the germline ends. DNA of the CDR3: TGTGCCAGCAGCCACCTCGGCAGGGCATCCTACGAGCAGTACTTC. It translates to CASSHLGRASYEQYF.

The gene calls are TRBV25-1 and TRBJ1-4; no clear D. Germline V gene lookup returns CDR1 MGHDK and CDR2 SYGVNS. The CDR3 runs to 13 residues. V was pared by 4 bases and J by 8 bases, with 11 bases between. In DNA, the CDR3 is TGTGCCAGCAGTGGTGGGGTATGGGAAAAACTGTTTTTT. Translation gives CASSGGVWEKLFF.

The chain employs TRBV24-1 and TRBJ2-3, with 9 bases lining up with TRBD1. CDR1 and CDR2 from the germline V gene are KGHDR and SFDVKD. The CDR3 covers 14 residues. The V gene end was trimmed by 9 bases and the J gene end by 0 bases; junction bases not matched to a gene: 3. The DNA for the CDR3 is TGTGCCACCGAACAGGGGGCTAGCACAGATACGCAGTATTTT. Translated: CATEQGASTDTQYF.

This clonotype showed up just a few times. The chain couples TRBV11-2 to TRBJ2-7, with D hard to call. The CDR3 has 14 amino acids. The V gene lost 3 bases and the J gene lost 6 bases, with 15 bases spanning the gap. CDR1 is SGHAT and CDR2 is FQNNGV in the germline V gene. The CDR3 spells CASSFFLGESEQYF. CDR3 DNA: TGTGCCAGCAGCTTTTTCCTGGGCGAATCCGAGCAGTACTTC. Full variable domain (remainder filled in from reference TRBV11-2 and TRBJ2-7): EAGVAQSPRYKIIEKRQSVAFWCNPISGHATLYWYQQILGQGPKLLIQFQNNGVVDDSQLPKDRFSAERLKGVDSTLKIQPAKLEDSAVYLCASSFFLGESEQYFGPGTRLTVT.

Of note for this clonotype: Just one base apart from a much larger clone, this may be a read error. The CDR3 DNA sequence: TGTGCCAGCAGTTTTATGGCCCATGAGCAGCTCTTC. Protein sequence: CASSFMAHEQLF. The V call is TRBV12-3 or TRBV12-4, the J call TRBJ2-1; D gene ambiguous. This CDR3 region has 12 residues.

The rearrangement links TRBV2 to TRBJ1-1; perhaps TRBD1 as D (5 bases). V was cut by 7 bases and J by 0 bases, with 12 bases left in between. CDR1 is SNHLY and CDR2 is FYNNEI in the germline V gene. This CDR3 region has 14 residues. The DNA of the CDR3 is TGTGCCAGCAACAGGAACACGATGAACACTGAAGCTTTCTTT. Translated, it gives CASNRNTMNTEAFF.

This chain joins TRBV24-1 and TRBJ2-4; a possible D gene is TRBD2 (5 bases). Trimming took off 4 bases at V and 5 bases at J, with 14 bases between the two ends. The CDR3 runs to 15 residues. Germline CDR1 is KGHDR and CDR2 is SFDVKD. The CDR3 DNA follows: TGTGCCACCAGTGAGGACGTTGTCGGGGAAAACATTCAGTACTTC. As protein: CATSEDVVGENIQYF.

The chain recombines TRBV7-6 with TRBJ2-5, with D uncertain. With 5 bases removed from V and 1 base from J, the gap between germline ends came to 5 bases. CDR3 size: 12 residues. Germline V gene lookup returns CDR1 SGHVS and CDR2 FNYEAQ. CDR3 DNA sequence: TGTGCCAGCAGCAAGGTCCAAGAGACCCAGTACTTC. It codes for CASSKVQETQYF.

Ten or more counts support this clonotype. This rearrangement joins TRBV25-1 to TRBJ2-2; 7 bases line up with TRBD1. Germline V lookup: CDR1 MGHDK, CDR2 SYGVNS. J lost 5 bases, V lost 9 bases, and 6 bases had no gene match. The CDR3 has 13 residues. The CDR3 spells CASEQGRTGELFF. For the CDR3, the DNA is TGTGCCAGTGAACAGGGGCGGACCGGGGAGCTGTTTTTT.

This clonotype showed up many times. The CDR3 DNA follows: TGTGCCAGCAGCTTAGTACATAGCAATCAGCCCCAGCATTTT. This sequence encodes CASSLVHSNQPQHF. The chain has TRBV11-2 and TRBJ1-5; D uncertain. The CDR3 is made up of 14 amino acids. Germline loops: CDR1 SGHAT, CDR2 FQNNGV. V lost 1 base, J lost 0 bases, and 4 bases lay in between.

The chain links TRBV20-1 to TRBJ1-2, with D perhaps matching TRBD1 (6 bases). CDR1 and CDR2 from the germline V gene are DFQATT and SNEGSKA (reference sequence). The CDR3 is 12 amino acids. V lost 5 bases to trimming and J lost 8 bases, with 15 bases between them. The CDR3 is CSAYSTGLGYTF. CDR3 nucleotides: TGCAGTGCTTACTCGACAGGCCTGGGCTACACCTTC.

The gene calls are TRBV7-4 and TRBJ2-7; the D gene is possibly TRBD2 (6 bases). This CDR3 is 14 amino acids long. The ends were cut back, 5 bases at V and 2 bases at J, with 13 bases in the middle. The germline gives CDR1 SGHVT, CDR2 SQSDAQ. The CDR3 nucleotides are TGTGCCAGCAGCCAAACGGGACTCACCTACGAGCAGTACTTC. It codes for CASSQTGLTYEQYF.

The chain combines TRBV4-2 with TRBJ2-6; D is uncertain. Germline CDR1 LGHNA, CDR2 YNFKEQ. The V gene lost 0 bases and the J gene lost 0 bases, with 3 bases spanning the gap. The CDR3 is made up of 15 amino acids. The CDR3 nucleotides read TGTGCCAGCAGCCAAGATTTCTCTGGGGCCAACGTCCTGACTTTC. This gives the protein CASSQDFSGANVLTF.

This clonotype was found a few times. A clone one base away is much larger, so this may be a read error. The J gene is TRBJ2-7, the V gene TRBV6-1; D not certain. Trimming took 6 bases from V and 5 from J, leaving 14 bases between them. Germline V gene lookup returns CDR1 MNHNS and CDR2 SASEGT. The CDR3 extends over 13 amino acids. In DNA form, the CDR3 reads TGTGCCAGCAGCCGGCTCTCCGTAGACGAGCAGTACTTC. Protein product: CASSRLSVDEQYF.